This T cell receptor beta chain is drawn from a study of response to subunit inactivated influenza vaccine (dated by TCRdb to 2016 to 2019). In the study overall: Deep quantitative profiling of the T cell receptor repertoire was used in the study to follow responses to a trivalent subunit inactivated influenza vaccine. Study-level results and caveats: The authors suggested that each seasonal influenza vaccination may recruit only a limited number of new T cells.

Library construction relied on RT-PCR. TCRdb lists the instrument as Illumina HiSeq 2500. In-frame beta chains were kept once TCRdb had trimmed the public reads at Q25 with fastp and called clones with MiXCR. CDR3 protein duplicates are merged, each entry listing the most common genes and DNA. For this sample there are hundreds of thousands of distinct CDR3 sequences; 12% to 15% appear just once. The top ten clones comprise 6.5% to 8% of the sample. V gives up 5 bases and J gives up 3 bases, and the segment between their germline ends measures 8 bases. Measured from the cysteine to the phenylalanine, the CDR3 is 12 residues long. CDR3 DNA only is kept here, 36 bases in frame from base 1. The germline V gene yields SGHTA for CDR1 and FQGNSA for CDR2. This clonotype was seen at least ten times. Its recognized antigen is unknown. The record has no base qualities; no much larger clone is one base away.

Here the sequenced sample was PBMCs from blood, taken about 14 days before vaccination. Here the chain combines TRBV7-2 and TRBJ2-7; a tentative D call is TRBD2 (5 bases match). This clonotype was obtained from a man aged 45-65 years who received an inactivated influenza vaccine. Donor details come from another sample of the same person, matched by shared clones. The nucleotide sequence reads as follows: TGTGCCAGCAGCAAACGGGACTACGAGCAGTACTTC. Translation gives CASSKRDYEQYF.